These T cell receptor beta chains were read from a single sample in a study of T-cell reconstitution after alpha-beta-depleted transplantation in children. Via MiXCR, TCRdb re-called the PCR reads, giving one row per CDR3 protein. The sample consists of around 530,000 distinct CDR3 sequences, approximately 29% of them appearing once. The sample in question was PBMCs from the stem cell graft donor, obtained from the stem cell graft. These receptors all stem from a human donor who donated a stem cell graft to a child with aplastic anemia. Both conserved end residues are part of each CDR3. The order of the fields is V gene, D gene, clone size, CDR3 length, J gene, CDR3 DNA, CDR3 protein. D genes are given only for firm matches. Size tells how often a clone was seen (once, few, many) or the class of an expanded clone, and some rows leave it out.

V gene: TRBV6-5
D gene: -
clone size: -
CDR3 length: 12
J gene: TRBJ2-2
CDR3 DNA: TGTGCCAGCGGGGCGGGCACCGGGGAGCTGTTTTTT
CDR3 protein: CASGAGTGELFF

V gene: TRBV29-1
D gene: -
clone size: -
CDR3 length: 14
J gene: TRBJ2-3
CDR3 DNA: TGCAGCGTTGCTCTCCTAGCTAGCACAGATACGCAGTATTTT
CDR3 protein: CSVALLASTDTQYF

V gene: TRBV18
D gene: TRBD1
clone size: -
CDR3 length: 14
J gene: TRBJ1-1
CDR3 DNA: TGTGCCAGCTCTCACGACAGGGGGAACACTGAAGCTTTCTTT
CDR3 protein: CASSHDRGNTEAFF

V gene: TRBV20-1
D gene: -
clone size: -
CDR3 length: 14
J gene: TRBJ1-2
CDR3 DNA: TGCAGTGCCAAAACCGGACAGTACAACTATGGCTACACCTTC
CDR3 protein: CSAKTGQYNYGYTF

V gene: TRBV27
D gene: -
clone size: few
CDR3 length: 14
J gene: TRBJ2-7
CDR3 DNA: TGTGCCAGCAGTACGTCCGGGAAGCCCTACGAGCAGTACTTC
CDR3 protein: CASSTSGKPYEQYF

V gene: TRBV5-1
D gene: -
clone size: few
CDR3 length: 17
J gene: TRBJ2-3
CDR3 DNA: TGCGCCAGCAGCTTGGCCACCTACGACGGAGCCACAGATACGCAGTATTTT
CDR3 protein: CASSLATYDGATDTQYF

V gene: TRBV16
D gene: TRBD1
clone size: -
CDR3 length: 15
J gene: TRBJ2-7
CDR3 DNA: TGTGCCAGCAGCCAATTTAAGGCAGGGGGCAACGAGCAGTACTTC
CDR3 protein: CASSQFKAGGNEQYF

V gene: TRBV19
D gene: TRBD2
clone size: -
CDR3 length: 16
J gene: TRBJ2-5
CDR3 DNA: TGTGCCAGTAGTACCGGACTAGCGGGGACATGGGAGACCCAGTACTTC
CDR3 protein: CASSTGLAGTWETQYF

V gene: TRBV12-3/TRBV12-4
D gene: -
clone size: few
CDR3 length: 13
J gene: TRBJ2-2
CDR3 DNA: TGTGCCAGCAGCCTAAGGGCGGCCGGGGAGCTGTTTTTT
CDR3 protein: CASSLRAAGELFF

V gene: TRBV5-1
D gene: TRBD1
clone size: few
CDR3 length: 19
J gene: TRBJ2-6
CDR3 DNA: TGCGCCAGCAGCTTGGTGACGGACAGGGTGGGTACTGGGGCCAACGTCCTGACTTTC
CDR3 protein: CASSLVTDRVGTGANVLTF

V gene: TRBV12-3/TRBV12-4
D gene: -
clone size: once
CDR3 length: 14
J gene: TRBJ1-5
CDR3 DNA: TGTGCCAGCAGGGCCGACTCCGGGAATCAGCCCCAGCATTTT
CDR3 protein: CASRADSGNQPQHF

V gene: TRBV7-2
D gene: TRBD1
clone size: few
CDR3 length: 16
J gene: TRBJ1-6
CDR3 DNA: TGTGCCAGCAGCTCGGGCGGGACAGGAATTAGTTCACCCCTCCACTTT
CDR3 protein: CASSSGGTGISSPLHF

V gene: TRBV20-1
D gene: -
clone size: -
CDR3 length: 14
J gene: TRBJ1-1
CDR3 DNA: TGCAGTGCTAGGATAACAGGGTTAGGCACTGAAGCTTTCTTT
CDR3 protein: CSARITGLGTEAFF

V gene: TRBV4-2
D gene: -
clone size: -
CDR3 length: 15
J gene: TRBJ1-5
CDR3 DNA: TGTGCCAGCAGCCAAGTTGTCCAGGGCAATCAGCCCCAGCATTTT
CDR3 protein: CASSQVVQGNQPQHF

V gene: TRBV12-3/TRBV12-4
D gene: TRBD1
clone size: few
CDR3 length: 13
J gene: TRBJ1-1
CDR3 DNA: TGTGCCAGCACCTTACAGGGGAGCACTGAAGCTTTCTTT
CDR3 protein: CASTLQGSTEAFF

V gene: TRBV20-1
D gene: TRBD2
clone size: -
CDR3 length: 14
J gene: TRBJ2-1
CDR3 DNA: TGCAGTGCTAGACCAGCGGCCGGGGGGAATGAGCAGTTCTTC
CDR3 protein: CSARPAAGGNEQFF

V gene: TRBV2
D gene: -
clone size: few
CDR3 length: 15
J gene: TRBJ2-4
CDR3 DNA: TGTGCCAGCCACCTGGGACCTGTAGCCAAAAACATTCAGTACTTC
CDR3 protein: CASHLGPVAKNIQYF

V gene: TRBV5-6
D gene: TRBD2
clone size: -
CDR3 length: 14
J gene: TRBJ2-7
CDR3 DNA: TGTGCCAGCAGCTTTAGCGGGAGCTTAGGGGAGCAGTACTTC
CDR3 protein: CASSFSGSLGEQYF

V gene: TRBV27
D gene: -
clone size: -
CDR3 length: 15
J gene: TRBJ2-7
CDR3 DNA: TGTGCCAGCAGCCCGGACTTCCCTGGCTCCTACGAGCAGTACTTC
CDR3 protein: CASSPDFPGSYEQYF

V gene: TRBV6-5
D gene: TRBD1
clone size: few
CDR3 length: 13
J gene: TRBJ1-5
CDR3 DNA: TGTGCCAGCAGTTACACAGGGGGTCAGCCCCAGCATTTT
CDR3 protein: CASSYTGGQPQHF

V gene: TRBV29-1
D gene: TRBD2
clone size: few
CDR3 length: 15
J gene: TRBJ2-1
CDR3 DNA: TGCAGCGTACACCGCGGGGCGGGAGGGTACAATGAGCAGTTCTTC
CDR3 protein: CSVHRGAGGYNEQFF

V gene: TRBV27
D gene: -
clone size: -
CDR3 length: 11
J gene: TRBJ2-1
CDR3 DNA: TGTGCCAGCAGTATACCGGGTGAGCAGTTCTTC
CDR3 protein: CASSIPGEQFF

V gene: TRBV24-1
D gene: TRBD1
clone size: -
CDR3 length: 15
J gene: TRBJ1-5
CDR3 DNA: TGTGCCACCAGTCCCCAGGGGGTCACAAATCAGCCCCAGCATTTT
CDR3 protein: CATSPQGVTNQPQHF

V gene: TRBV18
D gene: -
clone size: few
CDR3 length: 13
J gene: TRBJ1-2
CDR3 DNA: TGTGCCAGCTCACCCGGGGCAGGGTCTGGCTACACCTTC
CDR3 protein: CASSPGAGSGYTF

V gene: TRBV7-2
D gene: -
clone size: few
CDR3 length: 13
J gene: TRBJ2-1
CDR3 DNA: TGTGCCAGCAGCTTAGACGGATTCAGTGAGCAGTTCTTC
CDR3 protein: CASSLDGFSEQFF

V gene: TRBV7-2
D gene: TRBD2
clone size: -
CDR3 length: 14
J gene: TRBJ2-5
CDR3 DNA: TGTGCCAGCAGCGCAACTAGCGGGGGCGAGACCCAGTACTTC
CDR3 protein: CASSATSGGETQYF

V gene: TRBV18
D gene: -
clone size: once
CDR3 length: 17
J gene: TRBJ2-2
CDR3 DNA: TGTGCCAGCTCACCACCGGGTCTGGTGCTAGCCACCGGGGAGCTGTTTTTT
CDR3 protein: CASSPPGLVLATGELFF

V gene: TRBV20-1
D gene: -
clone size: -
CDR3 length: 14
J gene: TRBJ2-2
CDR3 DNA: TGCAGTGCAAACAGGGCGATGGACACCGGGGAGCTGTTTTTT
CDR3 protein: CSANRAMDTGELFF

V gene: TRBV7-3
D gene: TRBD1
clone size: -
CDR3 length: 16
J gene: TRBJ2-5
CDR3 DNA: TGTGCCAGCAGCTTAAACACAGGGGGCTCGGGGGAGACCCAGTACTTC
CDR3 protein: CASSLNTGGSGETQYF

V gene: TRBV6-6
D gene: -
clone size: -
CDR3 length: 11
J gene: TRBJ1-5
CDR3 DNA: TGTGCCAGCAGTTACGATCAGCCCCAGCATTTT
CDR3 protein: CASSYDQPQHF

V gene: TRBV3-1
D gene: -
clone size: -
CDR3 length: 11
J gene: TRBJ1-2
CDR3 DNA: TGTGCCAGCAGCCAGGTACACGGCTACACCTTC
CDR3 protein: CASSQVHGYTF

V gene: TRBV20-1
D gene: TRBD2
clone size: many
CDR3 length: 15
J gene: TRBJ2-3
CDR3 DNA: TGCAGTGCTTACTTACTAGCGGGAGTATCAGATACGCAGTATTTT
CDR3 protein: CSAYLLAGVSDTQYF

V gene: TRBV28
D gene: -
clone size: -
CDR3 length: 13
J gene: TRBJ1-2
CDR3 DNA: TGTGCCAGCAGTTTATCGAAGGGGTATGGCTACACCTTC
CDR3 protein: CASSLSKGYGYTF

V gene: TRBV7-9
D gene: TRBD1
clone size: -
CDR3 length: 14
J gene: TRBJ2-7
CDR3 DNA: TGTGCCAGCAGCTTTCTGGACAGGGCATACGAGCAGTACTTC
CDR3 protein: CASSFLDRAYEQYF

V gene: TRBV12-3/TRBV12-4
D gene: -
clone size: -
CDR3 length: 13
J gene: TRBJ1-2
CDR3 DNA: TGTGCCAGCAGTTTAACACGACAGAATGGCTACACCTTC
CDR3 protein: CASSLTRQNGYTF

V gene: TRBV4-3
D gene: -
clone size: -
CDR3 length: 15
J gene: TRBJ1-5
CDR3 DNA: TGCGCCAGCAGCCAAGCCCCAGGGGGCAATCAGCCCCAGCATTTT
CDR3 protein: CASSQAPGGNQPQHF

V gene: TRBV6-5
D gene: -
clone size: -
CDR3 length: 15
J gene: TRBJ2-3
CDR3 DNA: TGTGCCAGCAGTTACGGAAACCGATTAACAGATACGCAGTATTTT
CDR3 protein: CASSYGNRLTDTQYF

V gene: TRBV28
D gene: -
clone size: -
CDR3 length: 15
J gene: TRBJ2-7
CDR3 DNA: TGTGCCAGCAGTGACGGGACTCAACGCAGCAACGAGCAGTACTTC
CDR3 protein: CASSDGTQRSNEQYF

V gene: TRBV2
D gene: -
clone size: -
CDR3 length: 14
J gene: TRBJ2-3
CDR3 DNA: TGTGCCAGCAGCCGGCTTGGGGGAAGGGATACGCAGTATTTT
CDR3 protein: CASSRLGGRDTQYF

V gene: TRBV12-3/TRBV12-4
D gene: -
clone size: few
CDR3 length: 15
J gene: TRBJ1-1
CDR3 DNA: TGTGCCAGCAGTTTTAGGGCTCCCATGAACACTGAAGCTTTCTTT
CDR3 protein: CASSFRAPMNTEAFF

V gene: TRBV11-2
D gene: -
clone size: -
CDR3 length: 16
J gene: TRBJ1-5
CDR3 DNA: TGTGCCAGCAGCTTAGGGACGGGAGGTTCTGGACAGCCCCAGCATTTT
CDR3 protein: CASSLGTGGSGQPQHF

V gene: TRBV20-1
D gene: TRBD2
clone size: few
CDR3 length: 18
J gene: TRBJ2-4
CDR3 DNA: TGCAGTGCTCCCCAGGGACTAGCGGGATCGGATGGCAAAAACATTCAGTACTTC
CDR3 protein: CSAPQGLAGSDGKNIQYF

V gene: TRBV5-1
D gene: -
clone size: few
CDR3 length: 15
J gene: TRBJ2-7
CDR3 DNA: TGCGCCAGCAGCTTGGGACAGGCTAGCTCCTACGAGCAGTACTTC
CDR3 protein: CASSLGQASSYEQYF

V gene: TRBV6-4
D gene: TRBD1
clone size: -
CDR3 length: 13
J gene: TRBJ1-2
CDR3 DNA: TGTGCCAGCAGTGACTGGGGACAGGGTGGCTACACCTTC
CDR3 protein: CASSDWGQGGYTF

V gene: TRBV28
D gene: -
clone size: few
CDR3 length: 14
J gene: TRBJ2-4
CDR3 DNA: TGTGCCAGCAGCCAACAGGGAGGGGGGAACATTCAGTACTTC
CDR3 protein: CASSQQGGGNIQYF

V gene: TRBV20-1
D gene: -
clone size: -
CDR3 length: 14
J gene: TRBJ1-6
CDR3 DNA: TGCAGTGCTAGGAGGAGCTCCTATAATTCACCCCTCCACTTT
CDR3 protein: CSARRSSYNSPLHF

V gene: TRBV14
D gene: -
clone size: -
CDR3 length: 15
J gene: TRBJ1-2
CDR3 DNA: TGTGCCAGCAGCCCACAGGTCGGGGGGAGCTATGGCTACACCTTC
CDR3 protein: CASSPQVGGSYGYTF

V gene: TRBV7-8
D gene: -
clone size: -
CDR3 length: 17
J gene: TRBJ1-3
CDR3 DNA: TGTGCCAGCAGCCGTCAATGGGGACACCTCTCTGGAAACACCATATATTTT
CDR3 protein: CASSRQWGHLSGNTIYF

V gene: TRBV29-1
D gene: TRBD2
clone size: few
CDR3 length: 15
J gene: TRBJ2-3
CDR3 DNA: TGCAGCGTCGGTAAGGGACTAGCGGACCCAGATACGCAGTATTTT
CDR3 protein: CSVGKGLADPDTQYF

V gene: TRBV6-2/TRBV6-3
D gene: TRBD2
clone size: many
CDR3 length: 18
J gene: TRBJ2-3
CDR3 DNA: TGTGCCAGCAGTCTGTCCGGCGATAGCGGGCCTAGCACAGATACGCAGTATTTT
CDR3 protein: CASSLSGDSGPSTDTQYF

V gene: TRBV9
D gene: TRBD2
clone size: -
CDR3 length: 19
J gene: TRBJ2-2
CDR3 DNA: TGTGCCAGCAGCGTACCCCAGACTAGCGGGAGAACGGACACCGGGGAGCTGTTTTTT
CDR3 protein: CASSVPQTSGRTDTGELFF

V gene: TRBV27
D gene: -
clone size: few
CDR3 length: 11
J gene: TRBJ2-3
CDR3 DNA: TGTGCCCCCCATGGGTCGGGTCGGCGGTCTTTT
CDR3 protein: CAPHGSGRRSF